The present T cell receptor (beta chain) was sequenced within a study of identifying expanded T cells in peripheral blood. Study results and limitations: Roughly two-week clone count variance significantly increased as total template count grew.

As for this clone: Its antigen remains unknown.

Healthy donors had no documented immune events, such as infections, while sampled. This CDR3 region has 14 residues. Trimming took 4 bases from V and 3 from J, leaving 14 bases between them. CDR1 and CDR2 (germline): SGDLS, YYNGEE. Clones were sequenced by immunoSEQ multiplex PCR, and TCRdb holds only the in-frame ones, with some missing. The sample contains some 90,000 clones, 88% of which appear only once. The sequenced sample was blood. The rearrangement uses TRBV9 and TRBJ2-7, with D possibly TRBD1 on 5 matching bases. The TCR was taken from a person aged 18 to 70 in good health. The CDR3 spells CASSPSPQGYEQYF. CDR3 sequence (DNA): TGTGCCAGCAGCCCAAGCCCCCAGGGCTACGAGCAGTACTTC.